What follows are 9 T cell receptor beta chains derived from one specimen sequenced in a study of T-cell memory formation after mild COVID-19. TCRdb recomputed calls from the 5' RACE reads with MiXCR, one row per CDR3 protein. This table has 400,000 to 550,000 distinct CDR3 sequences, roughly 23% appearing once. The sequenced sample consisted of PBMCs or a T cell subset sorted from them (not recorded which). The receptors were gathered from an adult woman who had mild COVID-19 (a few samples of this study predate the infection). Cell type and time point are not known.

This clonotype was recorded many times. V is TRBV7-9 and J is TRBJ1-2; D is unclear. The germline V gene encodes CDR1 SEHNR and CDR2 FQNEAQ (reference sequence). The CDR3 has 14 amino acids. V dropped 3 bases and J dropped 7 bases, with 15 bases sitting between them. Here the CDR3 reads CASSFETGPGGYTF. The DNA for the CDR3 is TGTGCCAGCAGCTTCGAGACGGGTCCGGGTGGCTACACCTTC.

This clonotype was observed at least ten times. The chain recombines TRBV12-3 or TRBV12-4 with TRBJ2-4; no firm D call. V lost 1 base and J lost 0, with 4 bases in between. The CDR3 extends over 14 amino acids. CDR3 in amino acids: CASSLGVAKNIQYF. The CDR3 DNA reads TGTGCCAGCAGTTTAGGGGTAGCCAAAAACATTCAGTACTTC.

This clonotype was seen a few times. V is TRBV27 and J is TRBJ2-3; perhaps D is TRBD1 or TRBD2 (5 bases each). Germline CDR1 MNHEY, CDR2 SMNVEV (reference sequence). Between the trimmed V and J ends, which lost 5 bases and 1 base, there was a span of 13 bases. This CDR3 region has 15 residues. The CDR3: CASSRTPGRTDTQYF. CDR3 DNA sequence: TGTGCCAGCAGTCGAACCCCGGGACGCACAGATACGCAGTATTTT.

The chain is built from TRBV13 and TRBJ2-7; 8 bases are a match to TRBD1. J was trimmed by 12 bases and V by 5 bases; bases with no gene match: 6. The CDR3 covers 11 residues. Germline V gene sequence: CDR1 PRHDT, CDR2 FYEKMQ (reference sequence). The CDR3 DNA is TGTGCCAGCAGCGCCTCAGGGGGCCCGTACTTC. It translates to CASSASGGPYF.

The J gene is TRBJ2-3, the V gene TRBV24-1; weak D call: TRBD2 (6 bases). The germline V gene encodes CDR1 KGHDR and CDR2 SFDVKD. Between the trimmed V and J ends, which lost 5 bases and 3 bases, there was a span of 20 bases. This CDR3 comprises 17 residues. CDR3 protein: CATSGAEGSGPTDTQYF. The CDR3 coding sequence is TGTGCCACCAGTGGAGCCGAGGGTAGCGGACCAACAGATACGCAGTATTTT.

This clonotype occurred many times. The J gene is TRBJ2-7, the V gene TRBV5-1; D remains unclear. This CDR3 has 13 residues. Trimming took off 5 bases at V and 2 bases at J, with 11 bases between the two ends. The germline V gene has CDR1 SGHRS and CDR2 YFSETQ. The DNA for the CDR3 is TGCGCCAGCAGTACGGACCCCACCTACGAGCAGTACTTC. It is translated as CASSTDPTYEQYF.

The chain is built from TRBV6-2 or TRBV6-3 and TRBJ2-6; D is possibly TRBD2 (6 bases). Germline assignment: CDR1 MNHEY and CDR2 SVGEGT. The CDR3 extends over 20 amino acids. V was clipped by 6 bases and J by 0 bases, with 24 bases between them. The CDR3 loop reads CASSFLLRRELRSGANVLTF. CDR3 DNA sequence: TGTGCCAGCAGCTTCCTCCTGAGGAGGGAGTTACGCTCTGGGGCCAACGTCCTGACTTTC.

This clonotype was seen a handful of times. The V and J genes are TRBV12-3 or TRBV12-4 and TRBJ1-6; D remains ambiguous. The CDR3 runs to 14 residues. The germline V and J ends were trimmed by 3 bases and 7 bases, with 10 bases remaining between them. The CDR3, as DNA: TGTGCCAGCAGTTTTGTGGGAACCAATTCACCCCTCCACTTT. It codes for CASSFVGTNSPLHF.

There are a few counts of this clonotype. V and J are TRBV29-1 and TRBJ2-7; no clear D. V dropped 4 bases and J dropped 7 bases, with 17 bases sitting between them. This CDR3 region has 13 residues. The germline V gene encodes CDR1 SQVTM and CDR2 ANQGSEA. CDR3 sequence (DNA): TGCAGCGTTGCCAACGGATTGAGTGATGAGCAGTACTTC. It translates to CSVANGLSDEQYF.